This T cell receptor beta chain was recovered during a study of glioma-infiltrating T cells after dendritic cell vaccination. Whole-study context: Patients received three intradermal dendritic cell vaccine injections at biweekly intervals. Whole-study findings and limits: TCR clonality showed no direct relationship with survival.

With respect to this clone: The target antigen is unknown.

Time point meaning: after dendritic cell vaccination, including at tumor progression/relapse. Selection required adequate fresh-frozen tumor tissue plus more than two years' survival data. With V trimmed by 6 bases and J by 1 base, 4 bases remained unmatched. Germline CDR1 reads MNHEY; CDR2 reads SMNVEV (reference sequence). The CDR3 covers 15 residues. Profiling relied on immunoSEQ multiplex PCR, and the TCRdb table lists in-frame clones only, not all of them. The sample has about 87,000 clones, roughly 87% seen once. The chain couples TRBV27 to TRBJ2-2; 8 bases fit TRBD1. The origin of this receptor is a human donor with glioblastoma. Sequencing was performed on blood, taken after dendritic cell vaccination. In nucleotides, the CDR3 is TGTGCCAGCAGCTTGGGACAGGAGAACACCGGGGAGCTGTTTTTT. As protein: CASSLGQENTGELFF.